These 3 T cell receptor beta chains originate from one sample sequenced in a study of cytomegalovirus exposure and HLA in healthy donors. Vbeta (60) and Jbeta (13) primers were used in the PCR. Clones were read by immunoSEQ multiplex PCR, and TCRdb kept only the in-frame ones, dropping some. The profile covers over 55,000 clones, with 80% appearing a single time and around 5.9% taken by the ten largest. The sample comprised PBMCs. Every receptor here comes from a male donor in good health and CMV-seronegative.

The chain carries TRBV5-1 and TRBJ1-2, with D uncertain. Germline V gives CDR1 SGHRS, CDR2 YFSETQ. The CDR3 covers 14 residues. With 0 bases removed from V and 2 bases from J, the gap between germline ends came to 8 bases. DNA for the CDR3: TGCGCCAGCAGCTTGGACCTACTCAACTATGGCTACACCTTC. It codes for CASSLDLLNYGYTF.

This clone was picked up a small number of times. The chain links TRBV4-2 to TRBJ1-1; D remains unclear. Trimming removed 4 bases at V and 0 bases at J, with 12 bases between. CDR1 is LGHNA, CDR2 YNFKEQ, per germline. The CDR3 is 15 residues long. The CDR3 spells CASSPTRELNTEAFF. CDR3 coding DNA: TGTGCCAGCAGCCCCACACGGGAGTTGAACACTGAAGCTTTCTTT.

The chain couples TRBV11-1 to TRBJ1-4; TRBD1 is a possible D gene (5 bases). The germline CDR1 and CDR2 sequences are SGHAT and FQDESV (reference sequence). The CDR3 has 15 amino acids. V lost 5 bases, J lost 4 bases, and 14 bases lay in between. CDR3: CASSREQGGNEKLFF. The CDR3 coding sequence is TGTGCCAGCAGCCGGGAGCAGGGAGGTAATGAAAAACTGTTTTTT. Filled out from reference TRBV11-1 and TRBJ1-4, the complete variable domain reads EAEVAQSPRYKITEKSQAVAFWCDPISGHATLYWYRQILGQGPELLVQFQDESVVDDSQLPKDRFSAERLKGVDSTLKIQPAELGDSAMYLCASSREQGGNEKLFFGSGTQLSVL.